This note documents a single T cell receptor beta chain sequence. The antigen is unknown. This record belongs to a study of cytomegalovirus exposure and HLA in healthy donors. Study results and caveats: Earlier results showed most TCR beta V segments being productive about 87% or about 30% of the time.

The PCR made use of 60 Vbeta and 13 Jbeta primers. In the original workflow: Unique TCR beta chains totaled roughly 81 million in a later count, with some 10 million of them shared. Here immunoSEQ multiplex PCR was the method, and the copy in TCRdb shows in-frame clones only, minus some. V and J calls plus clone size are reproduced from that table; the DNA served to infer D and trimming. The repertoire holds hundreds of thousands of clones, with approximately 70% as singletons. Trimming left V 1 base short and J 5 bases short, with 2 bases between. Germline V gene data show CDR1 as SGHAT and CDR2 as FQNNGV. The CDR3 spans 11 residues.

The clonotype was recovered from a woman aged 25-40 years in good health and CMV-seronegative. This chain uses TRBV11-2 with TRBJ1-1; the D is unclear. Sequencing was performed on PBMCs. As DNA, the CDR3 is TGTGCCAGCAGCTTAGCGACTGAAGCTTTCTTT. Protein: CASSLATEAFF.